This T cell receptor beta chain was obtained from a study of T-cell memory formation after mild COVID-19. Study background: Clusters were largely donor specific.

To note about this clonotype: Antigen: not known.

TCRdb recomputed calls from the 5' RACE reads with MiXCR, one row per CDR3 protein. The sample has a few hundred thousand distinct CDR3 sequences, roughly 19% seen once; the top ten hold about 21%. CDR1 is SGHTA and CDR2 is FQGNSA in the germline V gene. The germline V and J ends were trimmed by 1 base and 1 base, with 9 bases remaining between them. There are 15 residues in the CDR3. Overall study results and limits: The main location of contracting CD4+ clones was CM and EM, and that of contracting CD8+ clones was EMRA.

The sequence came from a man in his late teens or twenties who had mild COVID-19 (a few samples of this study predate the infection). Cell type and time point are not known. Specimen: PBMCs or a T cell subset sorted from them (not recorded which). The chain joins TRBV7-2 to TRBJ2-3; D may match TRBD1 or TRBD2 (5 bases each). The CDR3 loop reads CASSLGGYRTDTQYF. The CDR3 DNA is TGTGCCAGCAGCTTAGGGGGGTATCGCACAGATACGCAGTATTTT.